These T cell receptor beta chains were read from a single sample in a study of vaccination and CD4 T cells after COVID-19. MiXCR, applied by TCRdb to the PCR reads, yields one record per CDR3 protein. Of about 19,000 distinct CDR3 sequences listed, approximately 80% are singletons. No cognate antigen is known for these TCRs. The source was CD4+ T cells from blood, cultured in vitro, collected after SARS-CoV-2 vaccination. The receptor source for this set is a human donor who received a COVID-19 vaccine. The CDR3 runs from the conserved cysteine through the conserved F or W. D genes are given only for firm matches. Size values are once, few and many counts, or a class for expanded clones, and some rows have none.

>NA|TRBJ2-4|NA|TRBV19
TGTGCCAGTAGTATAGGGGCCAGAAACATTCAGTACTTC
CASSIGARNIQYF
>NA|TRBJ2-2|NA|TRBV2
TGTGCCAGCAGCTTAAAACTCACCGGGGAGCTGTTTTTT
CASSLKLTGELFF
>NA|TRBJ1-3|NA|TRBV7-3
TGTGCCAGCAGCGAGGGATCTCCCGGAAACACCATATATTTT
CASSEGSPGNTIYF
>NA|TRBJ1-5|NA|TRBV2
TGTGCCAGCAGTCAGTCGACCTCCAATCAGCCCCAGCATTTT
CASSQSTSNQPQHF
>TRBD1|TRBJ2-5|NA|TRBV5-4
TGTGCCAGCAGTATAACAGGGGTAGGGACCCAGTACTTC
CASSITGVGTQYF
>NA|TRBJ1-1|once|TRBV10-3
TGTGCCATCAGTGGGGGACTGAAGGAAGGGGGCACTGAAGCTTTCTTT
CAISGGLKEGGTEAFF
>NA|TRBJ1-1|NA|TRBV24-1
TGTGCCACCAGTGACGGATGGGGCGCTGAAGCTTTCTTT
CATSDGWGAEAFF
>TRBD1|TRBJ1-1|NA|TRBV5-1
TGCGCCAGCAGCTTGGAACCCGGGACAGGGGGCACTGAAGCTTTCTTT
CASSLEPGTGGTEAFF
>NA|TRBJ1-6|once|TRBV12-3/TRBV12-4
TGTGCCAGCAGCCGATCAATTGAACCCCTCCACTTT
CASSRSIEPLHF
>TRBD2|TRBJ2-3|NA|TRBV25-1
TGTGCCAGCAGCCCACCTCCGACTAGCGCCCCATCCCCTAGCACAGATACGCAGTATTTT
CASSPPPTSAPSPSTDTQYF
>NA|TRBJ1-2|NA|TRBV10-1
TGCGCCAGCAGTCCAGGGCCGTACTATGGCTACACCTTC
CASSPGPYYGYTF
>NA|TRBJ1-2|NA|TRBV2
TGTGCCAGCAGTGAAATGAGGGAGGATGGCTACACCTTC
CASSEMREDGYTF
>TRBD1|TRBJ2-1|NA|TRBV12-3/TRBV12-4
TGTGCCAGCACCAGGGACAGGGGGAATGAGCAGTTCTTC
CASTRDRGNEQFF
>NA|TRBJ1-5|NA|TRBV20-1
TGCAGTGCTAGTTTGTGGGGCAATCAGCCCCAGCATTTT
CSASLWGNQPQHF
>TRBD1|TRBJ1-2|few|TRBV2
TGTGCCAGCAGGGCTCTCCGGGACAGGGACTCCTATGGCTACACCTTC
CASRALRDRDSYGYTF